The rows below give T cell receptor beta chains drawn from one sample of a study of post-analysis software for immune sequencing data. TCRdb reanalysed the PCR reads using MiXCR and keeps one entry per CDR3 protein. The data show 750,000 to 950,000 distinct CDR3 sequences, with 53% seen just once and 4.6% held by the top ten. Material: blood. These receptors all come from a girl aged 5-17 years with multiple sclerosis. Both conserved end residues are part of each CDR3. Each record gives: J gene, clone size, V gene, D gene, CDR3 protein, CDR3 DNA. The D gene is left open where the match is weak. Rows give clone size only sometimes, using once, few, many, or a class for an expanded clone.

j_call: TRBJ2-1
clone_size: .
v_call: TRBV6-1
d_call: TRBD1
cdr3_aa: CASSGQGASYNEQFF
cdr3_nt: TGTGCCAGCAGTGGACAGGGGGCCTCCTACAATGAGCAGTTCTTC

j_call: TRBJ2-7
clone_size: .
v_call: TRBV28
d_call: .
cdr3_aa: CASSLSDSNQNYEQYF
cdr3_nt: TGTGCCAGCAGTTTGTCGGACAGCAATCAGAACTACGAGCAGTACTTC

j_call: TRBJ1-5
clone_size: .
v_call: TRBV3-1
d_call: .
cdr3_aa: CASSQGGSNQPQHF
cdr3_nt: TGCGCCAGCAGCCAAGGGGGGAGCAATCAGCCCCAGCATTTT

j_call: TRBJ2-1
clone_size: .
v_call: TRBV9
d_call: .
cdr3_aa: CASSVYQGHEQFF
cdr3_nt: TGTGCCAGCAGCGTCTACCAGGGTCATGAGCAGTTCTTC

j_call: TRBJ2-1
clone_size: few
v_call: TRBV15
d_call: .
cdr3_aa: CATSTVLYNEQFF
cdr3_nt: TGTGCCACCAGTACGGTACTATACAATGAGCAGTTCTTC

j_call: TRBJ2-7
clone_size: few
v_call: TRBV29-1
d_call: TRBD2
cdr3_aa: CSVGGTSGSDEQYF
cdr3_nt: TGCAGCGTTGGAGGGACTAGCGGGAGCGACGAGCAGTACTTC

j_call: TRBJ1-1
clone_size: .
v_call: TRBV7-6
d_call: .
cdr3_aa: CASSLVPRQLNTEAFF
cdr3_nt: TGTGCCAGCAGCTTAGTGCCCAGACAGTTGAACACTGAAGCTTTCTTT

j_call: TRBJ2-5
clone_size: .
v_call: TRBV10-3
d_call: TRBD1
cdr3_aa: CAISERIRDRGPYKQYF
cdr3_nt: TGTGCCATCAGCGAGAGGATTCGGGACAGGGGGCCTTACAAGCAGTACTTC

j_call: TRBJ2-3
clone_size: .
v_call: TRBV11-2
d_call: TRBD1
cdr3_aa: CASSKHRGVTDTQYF
cdr3_nt: TGTGCCAGCAGCAAACACAGGGGCGTCACAGATACGCAGTATTTT

j_call: TRBJ1-4
clone_size: .
v_call: TRBV3-1
d_call: TRBD1
cdr3_aa: CASTQTGYHEKLFF
cdr3_nt: TGTGCCAGCACCCAGACAGGGTATCATGAAAAACTGTTTTTT

j_call: TRBJ2-7
clone_size: few
v_call: TRBV29-1
d_call: TRBD2
cdr3_aa: CSVAGLAPYEQYF
cdr3_nt: TGCAGCGTGGCGGGACTAGCCCCCTACGAGCAGTACTTC

j_call: TRBJ2-7
clone_size: .
v_call: TRBV4-2
d_call: .
cdr3_aa: CASSQDMAESYEQYF
cdr3_nt: TGTGCCAGCAGCCAAGATATGGCAGAATCCTACGAGCAGTACTTC

j_call: TRBJ1-2
clone_size: .
v_call: TRBV4-2
d_call: TRBD1
cdr3_aa: CASSQPGGLYGYTF
cdr3_nt: TGTGCCAGCAGCCAGCCAGGGGGCCTCTATGGCTACACCTTC

j_call: TRBJ2-1
clone_size: .
v_call: TRBV29-1
d_call: .
cdr3_aa: CSVEILTASSPRGNEQFF
cdr3_nt: TGCAGCGTTGAAATCCTAACGGCTAGCTCACCGAGGGGGAATGAGCAGTTCTTC

j_call: TRBJ1-1
clone_size: few
v_call: TRBV20-1
d_call: .
cdr3_aa: CSARWGNTEAFF
cdr3_nt: TGCAGTGCTAGATGGGGTAACACTGAAGCTTTCTTT

j_call: TRBJ2-5
clone_size: few
v_call: TRBV4-1
d_call: TRBD2
cdr3_aa: CASSLTSGGDQETQYF
cdr3_nt: TGCGCCAGCAGCCTGACTAGCGGGGGGGACCAAGAGACCCAGTACTTC

j_call: TRBJ2-7
clone_size: few
v_call: TRBV5-8
d_call: TRBD1
cdr3_aa: CASRPLGQEPSYEQYF
cdr3_nt: TGTGCCAGCAGACCCCTCGGACAGGAACCTTCCTACGAGCAGTACTTC

j_call: TRBJ2-1
clone_size: .
v_call: TRBV7-9
d_call: TRBD2
cdr3_aa: CASRPGTSERNEQFF
cdr3_nt: TGTGCCAGCAGGCCCGGGACTAGCGAGCGGAATGAGCAGTTCTTC

j_call: TRBJ2-6
clone_size: .
v_call: TRBV7-2
d_call: .
cdr3_aa: CASSLVGGPTRGANVRTF
cdr3_nt: TGTGCCAGCAGCTTAGTAGGGGGACCTACCAGGGGGGCCAACGTCCGGACTTTC

j_call: TRBJ2-1
clone_size: .
v_call: TRBV9
d_call: .
cdr3_aa: CASSLDSNSYNEQFF
cdr3_nt: TGTGCCAGCAGCCTGGACTCTAACTCCTACAATGAGCAGTTCTTC

j_call: TRBJ2-7
clone_size: .
v_call: TRBV24-1
d_call: TRBD1
cdr3_aa: CATLAGQGATYEQYF
cdr3_nt: TGTGCCACCTTAGCAGGACAGGGGGCAACCTACGAGCAGTACTTC